The present TCR beta chain was sequenced within a study of OX40 agonist ivuxolimab in advanced cancers. Some background on the complete study: Ivuxolimab was a fully human IgG2 agonistic monoclonal antibody targeting the costimulatory receptor OX40 (CD134). Intravenous ivuxolimab was administered to patients every 2 weeks at six dose levels: 0.01, 0.1, 0.3, 1.5, 3 and 10 mg/kg. Of the approximately 54 dose-escalation patients, hepatocellular carcinoma was present in approximately 20, melanoma in about 15, renal cell carcinoma in 9 and head and neck cancer in 9. In the dose-escalation cohort, more than 75% of patients were male, and the mean age was approximately 60 years, with a range of 23 to 79. Patients were allowed to have had prior anti-PD-1, anti-PD-L1 or anti-CTLA-4 therapy, and approximately 43% of the dose-escalation patients had previously received checkpoint inhibitors. Partial responses occurred in three dose-escalation patients: two with cutaneous melanoma and one with hepatocellular carcinoma. The point of sequencing TCRbeta in the periphery was to test whether ivuxolimab changed TCR sequence diversity and drove clonal T-cell expansion. The paper covers the monotherapy dose-escalation part of the phase I ivuxolimab trial, which included N = 52 patients.

Counted from cysteine to phenylalanine, this CDR3 has 10 amino acids. Just CDR3 DNA is preserved here, 30 bases in frame from base 1. V lost 2 bases and J lost 5 bases; the stretch between them is 3 bases long. Taken from the germline V gene (reference sequence), the CDR1 and CDR2 loops are GTSNPN and SVGIG. Genomic DNA was isolated from the sorted cells so that the TCRbeta CDR3 region could be sequenced. TCRbeta CDR3 regions were sequenced using the immunoSEQ Assay. TCRdb's version of the immuneACCESS table is confined to in-frame rearrangements and falls short of the full clone set. An unresolved V gene accounts for under half of the shortfall where checked; the remainder is of unknown origin. The sample includes about 33,000 clones, with less than 85% observed a single time. The ten top clones hold around a fifth of the sample. Patients with autoimmune disease history or receiving systemic immunosuppression were excluded from the trial. Peripheral blood for TCR sequencing was collected from all dose cohorts at baseline, on cycle 4 day 1, and on cycle 7 day 1. The samples were drawn from a first-in-human, open-label, multicenter phase I dose-escalation trial of ivuxolimab. Adults with locally advanced or metastatic melanoma, renal cell, hepatocellular, or head and neck squamous cell carcinoma were enrolled in the trial. Before TCR sequencing, CD4+ and CD8+ T cells were separately sorted from peripheral blood.

Results the study describes overall, beyond this receptor: Low levels of normalized T-cell clonal expansion were also seen in some patients who did not respond. After ivuxolimab, CD8+ T cells had more expanded clones than CD4+ T cells on average. Clonal expansion of both CD4+ and CD8+ blood T cells was observed from baseline to week 6 at doses 0.1 to 3.0 mg/kg. In partial responders in the 0.1-3.0 mg/kg groups, normalized peripheral clonal expansion was found to be among the lowest, especially among CD8+ T cells. The antigen specificity of the peripheral T cells that underwent clonal expansion was not determined.

Points on this clone: Its antigen remains undetermined. It has no much larger one-base neighbor in the sample; base qualities were not kept.

The specimen comprised CD4+ or CD8+ T cells sorted from blood, sampled in a trial of the OX40 agonist ivuxolimab. Recombination connected TRBV30 to TRBJ1-1; no D segment can be confidently identified. The source is an adult with an advanced solid tumor such as melanoma, head and neck, liver or kidney cancer. The DNA is as follows: TGTGCCTGGAGTCCAACTGAAGCTTTCTTT. It translates to CAWSPTEAFF.